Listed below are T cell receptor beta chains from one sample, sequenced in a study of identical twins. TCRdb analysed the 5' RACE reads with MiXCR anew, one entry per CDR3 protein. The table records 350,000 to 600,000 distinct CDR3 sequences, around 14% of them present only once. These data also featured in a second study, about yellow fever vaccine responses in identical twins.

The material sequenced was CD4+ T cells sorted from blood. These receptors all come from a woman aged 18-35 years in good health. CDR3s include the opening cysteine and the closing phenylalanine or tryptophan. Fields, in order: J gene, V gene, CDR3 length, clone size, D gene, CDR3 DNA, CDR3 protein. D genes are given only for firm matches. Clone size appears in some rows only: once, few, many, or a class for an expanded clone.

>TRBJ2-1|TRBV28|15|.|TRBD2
TGTGCCAGCAGTCCCTCGACTAGCGGGAGAGGAGAGCAGTTCTTC
CASSPSTSGRGEQFF
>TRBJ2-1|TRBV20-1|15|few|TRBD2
TGCAGTGCCCTGACTCTGTTACTAGCGGACAATGAGCAGTTCTTC
CSALTLLLADNEQFF
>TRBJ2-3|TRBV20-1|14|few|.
TGCAGTGCTAGATTACAACGGGCCACAGATACGCAGTATTTT
CSARLQRATDTQYF
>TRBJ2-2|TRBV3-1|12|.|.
TGTGCCAGCAGCCAAGTTGTTGGGGAGCTGTTTTTT
CASSQVVGELFF
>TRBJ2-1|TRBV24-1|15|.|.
TGTGCCGCCAGTGATCTGCGGAACTCCTACAATGAGCAGTTCTTC
CAASDLRNSYNEQFF
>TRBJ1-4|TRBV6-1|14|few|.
TGTGCCAGCAGAATACAGGCCTTTAATGAAAAACTGTTTTTT
CASRIQAFNEKLFF
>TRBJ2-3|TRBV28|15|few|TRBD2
TGTGCCAGCAGTTCTAGCGGGATGGGCACAGATACGCAGTATTTT
CASSSSGMGTDTQYF
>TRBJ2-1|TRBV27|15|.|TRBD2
TGTGCCAGCAGTCTAGCGGGAGCCACCTACAATGAGCAGTTCTTC
CASSLAGATYNEQFF
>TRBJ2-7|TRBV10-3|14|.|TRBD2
TGTGCCATCAGAGGACTAGCGGGAGCCTACGAGCAGTACTTC
CAIRGLAGAYEQYF
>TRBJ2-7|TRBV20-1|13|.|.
TGCAGTGCTAGAGTTGGTCAGTTGGGTGAGCAGTACTTC
CSARVGQLGEQYF
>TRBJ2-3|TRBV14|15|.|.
TGTGCCAGCAGCCCTACTCCGGCTAGGGCAGATACGCAGTATTTT
CASSPTPARADTQYF
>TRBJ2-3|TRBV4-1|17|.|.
TGCGCCAGCAGCCAAGGACTAACCTCCATAAGCACAGATACGCAGTATTTT
CASSQGLTSISTDTQYF
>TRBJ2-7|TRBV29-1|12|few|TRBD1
TGCAGCGTTGGGGGCTTGGGACAGGAGCAGTACTTC
CSVGGLGQEQYF
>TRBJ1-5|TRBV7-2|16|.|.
TGTGCCAGCAGCTTACGGTCGGGCTATAGCAATCAGCCCCAGCATTTT
CASSLRSGYSNQPQHF
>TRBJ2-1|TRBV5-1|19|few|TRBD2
TGCGCCAGCAGCTCTAGGGCGGGGGGACCCGTAGGGACCTACAATGAGCAGTTCTTC
CASSSRAGGPVGTYNEQFF
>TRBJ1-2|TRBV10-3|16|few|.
TGTGCCATCAGTGAAGGGGGAGTTGGGCCCTACTATGGCTACACCTTC
CAISEGGVGPYYGYTF
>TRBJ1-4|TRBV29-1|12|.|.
TGCAGCGCAGGGGAGCCTAATGAAAAACTGTTTTTT
CSAGEPNEKLFF
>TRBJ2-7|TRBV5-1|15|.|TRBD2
TGCGCCAGCAGCTTTGGCGGGAGTGGTATAGGGGAGCAGTACTTC
CASSFGGSGIGEQYF
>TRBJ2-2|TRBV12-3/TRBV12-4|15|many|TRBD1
TGTGCCAGCAGTTTAGTCCAGGGGGTATCCGGGGAGCTGTTTTTT
CASSLVQGVSGELFF
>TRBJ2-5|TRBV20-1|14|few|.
TGCAGTGCTAGAGATTTCAGAGGGAAAGAGACCCAGTACTTC
CSARDFRGKETQYF
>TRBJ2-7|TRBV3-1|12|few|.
TGTGCCAGCAGCCAAGATAGGGCTAGCACGTACTTC
CASSQDRASTYF
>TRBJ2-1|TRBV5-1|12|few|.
TGCGCCAGCAGCTTGGAGCGGTATGAGCAGTTCTTC
CASSLERYEQFF
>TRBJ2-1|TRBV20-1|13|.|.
TGCAGTACCGGGCAGGTTCGCCCGGGCGAGCAGTTCTTC
CSTGQVRPGEQFF
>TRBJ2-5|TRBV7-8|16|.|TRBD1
TGTGCCAGCAGCTTAACTGGGACAGGAGGCTTAGGGACCCAGTACTTC
CASSLTGTGGLGTQYF
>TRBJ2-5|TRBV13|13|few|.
TGTGCCAGCAGCTTAAACTCCCCTAAGGGCCAGTACTTC
CASSLNSPKGQYF
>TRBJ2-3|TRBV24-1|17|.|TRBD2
TGTGCCACCAGTGATTTTGGACTAGCGGTGAGCACAGATACGCAGTATTTT
CATSDFGLAVSTDTQYF
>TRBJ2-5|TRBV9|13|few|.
TGTGCCAGCAGCCCTGACACCCAAGAGACCCAGTACTTC
CASSPDTQETQYF
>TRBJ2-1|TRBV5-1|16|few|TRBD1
TGCGCCAGCAGCAGTACCGGGACAGGGATCTACAATGAGCAGTTCTTC
CASSSTGTGIYNEQFF
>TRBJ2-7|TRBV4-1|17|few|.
TGCGCCAGCAGCCAAGAGATAGCGGCCACGATAACCTACGAGCAGTACTTC
CASSQEIAATITYEQYF
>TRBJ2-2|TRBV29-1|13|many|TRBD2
TGCAGCGTTGGACTAGCGGGAGTAGGGGAGCTGTTTTTT
CSVGLAGVGELFF
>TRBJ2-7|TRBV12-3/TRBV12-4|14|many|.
TGTGCCAGCAGTTTAAGTACCCACCGGGACCGACGCTCCTTC
CASSLSTHRDRRSF
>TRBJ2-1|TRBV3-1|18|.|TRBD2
TGTGCCAGCAGCAAGCGGGGCCCTTCTCCAAGGGGCATGGATGAGCAGTTCTTC
CASSKRGPSPRGMDEQFF
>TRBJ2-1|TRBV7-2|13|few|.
TGTGCCAGCAGCTTCCGACAGGTCCCCGATTTGGTCTTC
CASSFRQVPDLVF
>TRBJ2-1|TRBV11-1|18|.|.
TGTGCCAGCAGCTACTTAGCCCAGAGACTCAGCTCCTACAATGAGCAGTTCTTC
CASSYLAQRLSSYNEQFF
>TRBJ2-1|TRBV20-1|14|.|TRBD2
TGCAGTGCTAGCTCTAGCGGTCATGGCAATGAGCAGTTCTTC
CSASSSGHGNEQFF
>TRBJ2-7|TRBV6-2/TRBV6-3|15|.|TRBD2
TGTGCCAGCATTTTCGTGGCGGGAGCCTCCTACGAGCAGTACTTC
CASIFVAGASYEQYF
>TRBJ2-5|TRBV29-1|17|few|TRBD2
TGCAGCTCCTCGCCCAGCGGGAGTGTTTCCGGGGAAGAGACCCAGTACTTC
CSSSPSGSVSGEETQYF
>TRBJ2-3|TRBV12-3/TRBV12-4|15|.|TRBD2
TGTGCCAGCAGTTCCGCCTCAATGACTAGCGGGAGGAACCTATTT
CASSSASMTSGRNLF
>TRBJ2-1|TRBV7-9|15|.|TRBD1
TGTGCCAGCAGCTTAGAAGGGGGCGAGTACAATGAGCAGTTCTTC
CASSLEGGEYNEQFF
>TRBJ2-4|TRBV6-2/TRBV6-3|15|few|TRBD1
TGTGCCAGCGGACAGGACAGTTTAGCCAAAAACATTCAGTACTTC
CASGQDSLAKNIQYF
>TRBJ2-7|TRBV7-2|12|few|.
TGTGCCAGCAGCTTAGTTGCCTTGGAGCAGTACTTC
CASSLVALEQYF
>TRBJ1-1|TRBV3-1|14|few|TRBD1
TGTGCCAGCAGCCTATCCCAGGGGGACACTGAAGCTTTCTTT
CASSLSQGDTEAFF
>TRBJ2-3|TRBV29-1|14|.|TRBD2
TGCAGCGATAAGACTAGCGGGGGTTTAGATACGCAGTATTTT
CSDKTSGGLDTQYF